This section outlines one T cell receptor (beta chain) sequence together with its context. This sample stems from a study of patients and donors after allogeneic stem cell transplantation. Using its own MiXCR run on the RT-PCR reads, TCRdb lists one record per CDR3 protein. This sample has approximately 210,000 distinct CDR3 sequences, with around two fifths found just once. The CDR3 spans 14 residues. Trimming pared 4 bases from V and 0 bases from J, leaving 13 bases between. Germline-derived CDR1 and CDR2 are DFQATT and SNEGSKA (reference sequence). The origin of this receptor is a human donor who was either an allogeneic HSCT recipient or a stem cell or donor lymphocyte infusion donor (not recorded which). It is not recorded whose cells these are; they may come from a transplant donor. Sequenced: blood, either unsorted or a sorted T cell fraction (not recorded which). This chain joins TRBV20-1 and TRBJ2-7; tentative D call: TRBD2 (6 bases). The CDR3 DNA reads TGCAGTGCTATGGGCAGGGAGGTCTCCTACGAGCAGTACTTC. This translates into CSAMGREVSYEQYF.